This TCR beta chain was captured by sequencing in a study of OX40 agonist ivuxolimab in advanced cancers. Study context: Ivuxolimab is a fully human IgG2 antibody that activates OX40 (CD134). Prior anti-PD-1, anti-PD-L1 or anti-CTLA-4 therapy was allowed; 30% to 40% had some.

Repertoires were generated with immunoSEQ multiplex PCR, while TCRdb's copy carries only in-frame clones and drops some. This table holds around 70,000 clones, around 88% found once. This clone was seen just once. This CDR3 comprises 16 residues. J lost 1 base, V lost 3 bases, and 8 bases had no gene match. CDR1 and CDR2 from the germline V gene are LNHDA and SQIVND (reference sequence). The investigators sampled blood at baseline, at cycle 4 day 1, and at cycle 7 day 1. The V gene is TRBV19, the J gene TRBJ2-5; TRBD2 aligns across 7 bases. The receptor comes from an adult with an advanced solid tumor such as melanoma, head and neck, liver or kidney cancer. This sample comprised CD4+ or CD8+ T cells sorted from blood, obtained in a trial of the OX40 agonist ivuxolimab. The CDR3 DNA follows: TGTGCCAGTAGTATTCCGGGGGGTAAGGGCCAAGAGACCCAGTACTTC. As protein: CASSIPGGKGQETQYF.